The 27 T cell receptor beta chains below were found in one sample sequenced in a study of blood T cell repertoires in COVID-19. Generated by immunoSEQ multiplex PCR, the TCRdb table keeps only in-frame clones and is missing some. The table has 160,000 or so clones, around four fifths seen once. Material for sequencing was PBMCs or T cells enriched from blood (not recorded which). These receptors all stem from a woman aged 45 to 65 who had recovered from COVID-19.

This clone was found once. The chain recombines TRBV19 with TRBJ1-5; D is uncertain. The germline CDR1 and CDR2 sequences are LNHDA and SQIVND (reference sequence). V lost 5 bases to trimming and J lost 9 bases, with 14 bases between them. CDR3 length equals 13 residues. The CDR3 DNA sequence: TGTGCCAGTAGTGTTGGAGCCGAGCGGCCCCAGCATTTT. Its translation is CASSVGAERPQHF.

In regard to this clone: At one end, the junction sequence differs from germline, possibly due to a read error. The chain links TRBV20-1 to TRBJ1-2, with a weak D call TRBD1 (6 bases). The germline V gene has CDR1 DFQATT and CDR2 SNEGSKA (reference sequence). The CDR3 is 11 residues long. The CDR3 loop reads CSARVRTEATF. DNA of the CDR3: TGCAGTGCTAGAGTCCGGACAGAAGCCACTTTC.

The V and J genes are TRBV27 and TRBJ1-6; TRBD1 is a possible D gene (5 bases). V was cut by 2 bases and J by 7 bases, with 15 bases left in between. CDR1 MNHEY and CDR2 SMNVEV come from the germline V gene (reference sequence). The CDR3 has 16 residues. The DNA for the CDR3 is TGTGCCAGCAGTTTAGAGTGGTTGACAGCCAATTCACCCCTCCACTTT. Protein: CASSLEWLTANSPLHF.

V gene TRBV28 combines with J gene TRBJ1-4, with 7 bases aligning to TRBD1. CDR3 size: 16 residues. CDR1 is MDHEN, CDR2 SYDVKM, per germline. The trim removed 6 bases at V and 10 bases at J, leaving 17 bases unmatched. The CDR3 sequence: CASRHQTGFRIGKLFF. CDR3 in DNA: TGTGCCAGCAGACATCAGACAGGGTTTCGTATTGGAAAACTGTTTTTT.

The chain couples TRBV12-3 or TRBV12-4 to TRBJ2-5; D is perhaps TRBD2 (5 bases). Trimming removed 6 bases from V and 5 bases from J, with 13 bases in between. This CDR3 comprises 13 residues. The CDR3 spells CASRPTASETQYF. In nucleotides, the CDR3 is TGTGCCAGCAGGCCAACGGCTAGCGAGACCCAGTACTTC.

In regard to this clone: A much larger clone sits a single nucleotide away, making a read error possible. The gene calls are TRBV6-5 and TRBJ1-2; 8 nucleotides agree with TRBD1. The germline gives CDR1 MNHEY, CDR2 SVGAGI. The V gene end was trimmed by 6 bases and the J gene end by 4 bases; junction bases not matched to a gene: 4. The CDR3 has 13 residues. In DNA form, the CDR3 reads TGTGCCAGCAGCCCCACAGGGGGCTATGGCTACACCTTC. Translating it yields CASSPTGGYGYTF.

In nucleotides, the CDR3 is TGTGCCAGCAGCTTAGCGAGGGCTCAGCCCCAGCATTTT. Amino acids: CASSLARAQPQHF. The chain combines TRBV7-6 with TRBJ1-5; D unclear. The CDR3 is 13 residues long. V was pared by 0 bases and J by 6 bases, with 6 bases between. Looked up from germline, CDR1 is SGHVS and CDR2 is FNYEAQ.

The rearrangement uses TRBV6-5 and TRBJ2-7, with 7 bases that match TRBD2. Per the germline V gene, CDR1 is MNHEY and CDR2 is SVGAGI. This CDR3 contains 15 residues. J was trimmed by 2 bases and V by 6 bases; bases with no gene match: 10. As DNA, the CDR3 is TGTGCCAGCAGGCTTACTAGCGCTGGCACCTACGAGCAGTACTTC. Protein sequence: CASRLTSAGTYEQYF.

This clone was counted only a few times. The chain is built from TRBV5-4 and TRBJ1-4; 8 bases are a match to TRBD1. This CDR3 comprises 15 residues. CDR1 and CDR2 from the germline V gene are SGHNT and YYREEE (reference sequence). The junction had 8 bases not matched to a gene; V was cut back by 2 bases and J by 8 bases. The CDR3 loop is CASSFSGQGREKLFF. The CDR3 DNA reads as TGTGCCAGCAGCTTTTCCGGACAGGGTCGGGAAAAACTGTTTTTT.

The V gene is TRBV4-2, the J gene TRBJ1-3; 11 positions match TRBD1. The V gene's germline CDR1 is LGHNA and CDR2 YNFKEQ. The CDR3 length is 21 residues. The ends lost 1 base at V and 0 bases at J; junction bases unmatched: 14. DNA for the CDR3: TGTGCCAGCAGCCAAGTCGGAAAGGACAGGGGGCTTACAGACTCTGGAAACACCATATATTTT. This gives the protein CASSQVGKDRGLTDSGNTIYF.

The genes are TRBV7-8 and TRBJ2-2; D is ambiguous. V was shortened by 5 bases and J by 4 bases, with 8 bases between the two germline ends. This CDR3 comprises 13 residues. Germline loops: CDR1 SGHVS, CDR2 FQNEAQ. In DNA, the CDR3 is TGTGCCAGCAGCCTGTCTCCCACCGGGGAGCTGTTTTTT. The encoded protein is CASSLSPTGELFF.

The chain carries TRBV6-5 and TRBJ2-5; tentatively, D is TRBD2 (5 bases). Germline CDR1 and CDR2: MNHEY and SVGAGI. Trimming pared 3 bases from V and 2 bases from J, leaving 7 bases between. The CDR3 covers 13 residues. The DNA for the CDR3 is TGTGCCAGCAGTTATTCGGGACAAGAGACCCAGTACTTC. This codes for CASSYSGQETQYF.

CDR3 bases: TGTGCCACCAGTGATTTTGGGGGCCAGGAAAATGAGCAGTTCTTC. It translates to CATSDFGGQENEQFF. The rearrangement links TRBV24-1 to TRBJ2-1; TRBD1 might be the D (6 bases). The length of the CDR3 is 15 residues. CDR1 KGHDR and CDR2 SFDVKD come from the germline V gene. Trimming shortened V by 1 base and J by 7 bases, and 13 bases separated the two germline ends.

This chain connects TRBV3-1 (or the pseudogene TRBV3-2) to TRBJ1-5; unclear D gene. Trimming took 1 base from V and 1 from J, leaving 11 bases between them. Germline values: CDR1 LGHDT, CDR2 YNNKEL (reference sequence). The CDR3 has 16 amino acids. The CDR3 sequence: CASSQAVGRSNQPQHF. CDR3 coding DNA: TGTGCCAGCAGCCAAGCGGTGGGGAGAAGCAATCAGCCCCAGCATTTT.

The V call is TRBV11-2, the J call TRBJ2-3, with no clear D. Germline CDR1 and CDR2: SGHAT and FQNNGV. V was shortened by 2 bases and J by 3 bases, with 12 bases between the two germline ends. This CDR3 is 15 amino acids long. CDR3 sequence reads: CASSLLVTTTDTQYF. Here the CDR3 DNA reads TGTGCCAGCAGCTTACTGGTCACTACGACAGATACGCAGTATTTT. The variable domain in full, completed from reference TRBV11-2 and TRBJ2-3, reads EAGVAQSPRYKIIEKRQSVAFWCNPISGHATLYWYQQILGQGPKLLIQFQNNGVVDDSQLPKDRFSAERLKGVDSTLKIQPAKLEDSAVYLCASSLLVTTTDTQYFGPGTRLTVL.

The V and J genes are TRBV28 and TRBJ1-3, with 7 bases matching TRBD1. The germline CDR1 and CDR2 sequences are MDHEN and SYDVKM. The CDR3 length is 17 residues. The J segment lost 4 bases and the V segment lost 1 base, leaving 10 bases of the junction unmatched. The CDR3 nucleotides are TGTGCCAGCAGTTTATACCCCGACAGGGTTCAAGGAAACACCATATATTTT. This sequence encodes CASSLYPDRVQGNTIYF.

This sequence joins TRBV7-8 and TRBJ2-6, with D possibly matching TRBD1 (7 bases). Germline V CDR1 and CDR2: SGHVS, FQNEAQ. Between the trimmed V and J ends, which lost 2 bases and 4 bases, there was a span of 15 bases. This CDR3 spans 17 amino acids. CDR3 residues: CASSLPSRGAGANVLTF. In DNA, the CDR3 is TGTGCCAGCAGCTTACCCTCCAGGGGGGCCGGGGCCAACGTCCTGACTTTC.

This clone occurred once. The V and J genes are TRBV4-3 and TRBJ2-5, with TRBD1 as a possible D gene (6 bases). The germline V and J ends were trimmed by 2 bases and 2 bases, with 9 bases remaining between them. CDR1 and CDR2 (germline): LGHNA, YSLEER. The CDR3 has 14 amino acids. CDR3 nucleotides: TGCGCCAGCAGCCAACGGACAGTTCAAGAGACCCAGTACTTC. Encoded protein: CASSQRTVQETQYF.

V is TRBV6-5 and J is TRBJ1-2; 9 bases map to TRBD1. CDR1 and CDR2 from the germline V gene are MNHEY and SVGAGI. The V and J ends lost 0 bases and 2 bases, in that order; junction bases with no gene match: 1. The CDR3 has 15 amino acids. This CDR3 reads CASSYSGQGNYGYTF. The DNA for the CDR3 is TGTGCCAGCAGTTACTCGGGACAGGGAAACTATGGCTACACCTTC.

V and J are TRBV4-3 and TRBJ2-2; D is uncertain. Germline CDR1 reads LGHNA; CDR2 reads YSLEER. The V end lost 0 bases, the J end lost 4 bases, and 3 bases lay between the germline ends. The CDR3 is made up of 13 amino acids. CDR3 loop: CASSQDSTGELFF. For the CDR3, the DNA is TGCGCCAGCAGCCAAGACAGCACCGGGGAGCTGTTTTTT.

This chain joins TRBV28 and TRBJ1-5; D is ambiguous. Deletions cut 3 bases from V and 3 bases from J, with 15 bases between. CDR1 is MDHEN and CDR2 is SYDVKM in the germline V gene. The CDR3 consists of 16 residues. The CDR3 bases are TGTGCCAGCAGTTTCCGGGCCGGCGGGTCCAATCAGCCCCAGCATTTT. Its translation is CASSFRAGGSNQPQHF.

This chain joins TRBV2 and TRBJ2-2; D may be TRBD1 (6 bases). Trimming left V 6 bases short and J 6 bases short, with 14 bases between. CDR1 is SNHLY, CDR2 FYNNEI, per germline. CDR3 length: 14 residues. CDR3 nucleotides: TGTGCCAGCAGAGGCCAGACAGGACCCGGGGAGCTGTTTTTT. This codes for CASRGQTGPGELFF. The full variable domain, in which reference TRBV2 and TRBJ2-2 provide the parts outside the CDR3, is EPEVTQTPSHQVTQMGQEVILRCVPISNHLYFYWYRQILGQKVEFLVSFYNNEISEKSEIFDDQFSVERPDGSNFTLKIRSTKLEDSAMYFCASRGQTGPGELFFGEGSRLTVL.

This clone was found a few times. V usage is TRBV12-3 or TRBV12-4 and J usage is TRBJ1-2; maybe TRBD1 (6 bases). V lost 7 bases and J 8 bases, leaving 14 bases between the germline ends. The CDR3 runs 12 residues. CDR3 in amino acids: CASNRNRDGYTF. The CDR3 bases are TGTGCCAGCAACCGAAACAGGGACGGCTACACCTTC.

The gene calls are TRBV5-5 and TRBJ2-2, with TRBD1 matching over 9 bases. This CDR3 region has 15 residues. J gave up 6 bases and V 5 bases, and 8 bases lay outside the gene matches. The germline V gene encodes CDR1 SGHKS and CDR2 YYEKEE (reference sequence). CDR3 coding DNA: TGTGCCAGCAGGCCACGGACAGGGGATTCCGGGGAGCTGTTTTTT. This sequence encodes CASRPRTGDSGELFF.

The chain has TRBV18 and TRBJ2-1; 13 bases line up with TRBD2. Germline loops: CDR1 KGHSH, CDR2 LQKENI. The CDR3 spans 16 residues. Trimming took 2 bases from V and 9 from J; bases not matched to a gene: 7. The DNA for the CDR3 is TGTGCCAGCTCACCAACTAGCGGGGGGGCCTTTGGTGAGCAGTTCTTC. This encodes CASSPTSGGAFGEQFF.

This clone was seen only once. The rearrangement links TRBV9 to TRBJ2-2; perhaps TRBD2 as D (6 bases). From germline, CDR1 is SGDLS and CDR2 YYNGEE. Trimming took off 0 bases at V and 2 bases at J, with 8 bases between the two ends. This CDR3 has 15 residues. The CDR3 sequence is CASSVVGTNTGELFF. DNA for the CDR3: TGTGCCAGCAGCGTAGTGGGGACTAACACCGGGGAGCTGTTTTTT.

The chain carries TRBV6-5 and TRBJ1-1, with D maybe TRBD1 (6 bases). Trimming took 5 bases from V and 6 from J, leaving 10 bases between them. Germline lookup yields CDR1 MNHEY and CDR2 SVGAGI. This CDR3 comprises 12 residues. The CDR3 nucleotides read TGTGCCAGCAGTCTACAGGGTCCTGAAGCTTTCTTT. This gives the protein CASSLQGPEAFF.